One and the same sample provided the 20 T cell receptor beta chains below, sequenced in a study of early T cells in non-severe SARS-CoV-2 infection. A single record per CDR3 protein comes from TCRdb applying MiXCR to the 5' RACE reads. The sample shows roughly 70,000 distinct CDR3 sequences, 9.5% to 15% of them seen only once. Material for sequencing was whole blood. Receptors were obtained from an adult who was a healthcare worker with PCR-confirmed SARS-CoV-2 infection or an uninfected control (not recorded which).

The table lists this clonotype with many counts. The rearrangement joins TRBV12-5 to TRBJ2-2, with TRBD1 matching over 10 bases. Germline CDR1 LGHNT, CDR2 FRNRAP. The length of the CDR3 is 16 residues. The V gene end was trimmed by 5 bases and the J gene end by 5 bases; junction bases not matched to a gene: 8. The CDR3 spells CASGAWGQGITGELFF. In DNA, the CDR3 is TGTGCTAGTGGTGCATGGGGACAGGGGATTACCGGGGAGCTGTTTTTT.

This clonotype has ten or more counts. This rearrangement joins TRBV10-3 to TRBJ2-2; D is uncertain. Germline CDR1 and CDR2: ENHRY and SYGVKD. V dropped 3 bases and J dropped 8 bases, with 13 bases sitting between them. This CDR3 has 14 amino acids. The CDR3 loop reads CAISDPVPGGELFF. The CDR3 DNA sequence: TGTGCCATCAGTGACCCCGTCCCTGGGGGGGAGCTGTTTTTT.

This sequence joins TRBV5-4 and TRBJ2-4, with D possibly being TRBD1 or TRBD2 (5 bases each). The CDR3 extends over 17 amino acids. The V end lost 4 bases, the J end lost 0 bases, and 17 bases lay between the germline ends. From germline, CDR1 is SGHNT and CDR2 YYREEE (reference sequence). CDR3 coding DNA: TGTGCCAGCAGCCCAAGTGGAGGACACTTAGCCAAAAACATTCAGTACTTC. Residues: CASSPSGGHLAKNIQYF. Looking up the rest from reference TRBV5-4 and TRBJ2-4 gives the full variable domain: ETGVTQSPTHLIKTRGQQVTLRCSSQSGHNTVSWYQQALGQGPQFIFQYYREEENGRGNFPPRFSGLQFPNYSSELNVNALELDDSALYLCASSPSGGHLAKNIQYFGAGTRLSVL.

J is TRBJ2-3 and V is TRBV7-9; 11 positions agree with TRBD2. Losses at the gene ends were 5 bases for V and 2 bases for J; bases not matched to a gene: 6. Germline CDR1 is SEHNR and CDR2 is FQNEAQ (reference sequence). This CDR3 is built from 16 residues. The CDR3: CASSPRLAGLTDTQYF. In DNA, the CDR3 is TGTGCCAGCAGCCCCCGACTAGCGGGACTCACAGATACGCAGTATTTT.

This clonotype was seen only a few times. The chain uses TRBV28 and TRBJ2-1, with D hard to call. Germline CDR1 is MDHEN and CDR2 is SYDVKM. This CDR3 is 14 amino acids long. Between the trimmed V and J ends, which lost 5 bases and 6 bases, there was a span of 14 bases. CDR3 region: CASSPPLRANEQFF. The CDR3, as DNA: TGTGCCAGCAGTCCCCCCCTCCGCGCCAATGAGCAGTTCTTC. Filled out from reference TRBV28 and TRBJ2-1, the complete variable domain reads DVKVTQSSRYLVKRTGEKVFLECVQDMDHENMFWYRQDPGLGLRLIYFSYDVKMKEKGDIPEGYSVSREKKERFSLILESASTNQTSMYLCASSPPLRANEQFFGPGTRLTVL.

J is TRBJ1-5 and V is TRBV25-1, with D uncertain. The V end lost 2 bases, the J end lost 2 bases, and 4 bases lay between the germline ends. Germline V CDR1 and CDR2: MGHDK, SYGVNS. The CDR3 runs 13 residues. CDR3 sequence (DNA): TGTGCCAGCAGTGAAGTTGGCAATCAGCCCCAGCATTTT. Translation: CASSEVGNQPQHF.

The chain uses TRBV6-6 and TRBJ2-2; D is uncertain. Germline loops: CDR1 MNHNY, CDR2 SVGAGI (reference sequence). The ends were cut back, 6 bases at V and 6 bases at J, with 8 bases in the middle. CDR3 length: 12 residues. The CDR3 nucleotides read TGTGCCAGCAGAGCTGGGGCCGGGGAGCTGTTTTTT. It is translated as CASRAGAGELFF.

V is TRBV6-6 and J is TRBJ2-1, with D possibly being TRBD1 (6 bases). The CDR3 has 12 amino acids. V dropped 8 bases and J dropped 13 bases, with 18 bases sitting between them. Germline V CDR1 and CDR2: MNHNY, SVGAGI (reference sequence). The CDR3, as DNA: TGTGCCAGCCAAGCAGCGTTGACAGGACAGTTCTTC. Protein product: CASQAALTGQFF.

This clonotype was counted at least ten times. V gene TRBV5-6 combines with J gene TRBJ2-7, with D possibly being TRBD1 (6 bases). CDR3 size: 16 residues. The germline V and J ends were trimmed by 0 bases and 1 base, with 14 bases remaining between them. Germline V CDR1 and CDR2: SGHDT, YYEEEE. The CDR3 sequence: CASSLEQGRVSYEQYF. The CDR3 coding sequence is TGTGCCAGCAGCTTGGAGCAGGGGCGAGTTTCCTACGAGCAGTACTTC.

In its sample, this clonotype was seen many times. CDR3 protein: CASSLWRGQNTEAFF. In nucleotides, the CDR3 is TGTGCCAGCAGCTTATGGAGAGGGCAGAACACTGAAGCTTTCTTT. The chain has TRBV7-8 and TRBJ1-1, with D unclear. The CDR3 loop spans 15 amino acids. Germline V gene data show CDR1 as SGHVS and CDR2 as FQNEAQ. V lost 2 bases, J lost 1 base, and 11 bases lay in between. Complete variable domain (other parts from reference TRBV7-8 and TRBJ1-1): GAGVSQSPRYKVAKRGQDVALRCDPISGHVSLFWYQQALGQGPEFLTYFQNEAQLDKSGLPSDRFFAERPEGSVSTLKIQRTQQEDSAVYLCASSLWRGQNTEAFFGQGTRLTVV.

This clonotype was counted at least ten times. The rearrangement links TRBV28 to TRBJ1-3; D gene uncertain. Germline CDR1 MDHEN, CDR2 SYDVKM. CDR3 length equals 16 residues. Trimming shortened V by 4 bases and J by 4 bases, and 17 bases separated the two germline ends. CDR3 nucleotide sequence: TGTGCCAGCAGTTCTTACTACAGCAGATTGGGAAACACCATATATTTT. It translates to CASSSYYSRLGNTIYF.

This clonotype occurred many times. This rearrangement joins TRBV5-5 to TRBJ2-3; 8 bases agree with TRBD1. The CDR3 is 17 residues long. V dropped 0 bases and J dropped 4; count of bases not matched to a gene: 10. The germline gives CDR1 SGHKS, CDR2 YYEKEE (reference sequence). The CDR3 region is CASSLAGTGKGADTQYF. CDR3 nucleotide sequence: TGTGCCAGCAGCTTGGCGGGGACAGGAAAGGGGGCAGATACGCAGTATTTT.

Only a few counts were recorded for this clonotype. The chain employs TRBV29-1 and TRBJ1-5; 7 bases are a match to TRBD1. CDR1 is SQVTM, CDR2 ANQGSEA, per germline. The V and J ends lost 6 bases and 4 bases, in that order; junction bases with no gene match: 6. The CDR3 consists of 13 residues. The CDR3, as DNA: TGCAGCGTATCCCGGGACAGTAATCAGCCCCAGCATTTT. Protein: CSVSRDSNQPQHF.

This clonotype has ten or more counts. The V call is TRBV7-9, the J call TRBJ1-5; D gene ambiguous. Germline V gene sequence: CDR1 SEHNR, CDR2 FQNEAQ (reference sequence). CDR3 length: 12 residues. V gave up 10 bases and J gave up 9 bases, with 16 bases separating them. For the CDR3, the DNA is TGTGCCACCCACGCCCCAGTTGGGCCCCAGCATTTT. Protein: CATHAPVGPQHF.

By sample share, this clonotype is medium-sized. This rearrangement joins TRBV7-9 to TRBJ2-1; no clear D. The CDR3 runs 13 residues. The germline V gene has CDR1 SEHNR and CDR2 FQNEAQ (reference sequence). V shed 1 base and J shed 8 bases, with 9 bases lying between them. Here the CDR3 reads CASSLVGLDEQFF. The DNA of the CDR3 is TGTGCCAGCAGCTTAGTGGGTTTGGATGAGCAGTTCTTC. Filled out from reference TRBV7-9 and TRBJ2-1, the complete variable domain reads DTGVSQNPRHKITKRGQNVTFRCDPISEHNRLYWYRQTLGQGPEFLTYFQNEAQLEKSRLLSDRFSAERPKGSFSTLEIQRTEQGDSAMYLCASSLVGLDEQFFGPGTRLTVL.

This clonotype has ten or more counts. The rearrangement links TRBV4-1 to TRBJ1-1; TRBD1 might be the D (6 bases). This CDR3 region has 16 residues. Germline values: CDR1 MGHRA, CDR2 YSYEKL. Trimming pared 0 bases from V and 3 bases from J, leaving 14 bases between. CDR3 sequence reads: CASSQDRAGAYTEAFF. The CDR3 DNA reads TGCGCCAGCAGCCAAGATCGGGCAGGGGCTTACACTGAAGCTTTCTTT.

This clonotype was counted ten times or more. This rearrangement joins TRBV7-9 to TRBJ2-7, with 10 bases lining up with TRBD2. This CDR3 is 15 amino acids long. Germline V lookup: CDR1 SEHNR, CDR2 FQNEAQ (reference sequence). J lost 2 bases, V lost 6 bases, and 7 bases had no gene match. In nucleotides, the CDR3 is TGTGCCAGCAGTTCCCCGCTAGCGGGAGCCTACGAGCAGTACTTC. This encodes CASSSPLAGAYEQYF.

This clonotype was seen at least ten times. The V call is TRBV5-1, the J call TRBJ2-2; D not certain. The CDR3 runs 12 residues. Germline CDR1 is SGHRS and CDR2 is YFSETQ. The ends were cut back, 1 base at V and 7 bases at J, with 5 bases in the middle. The CDR3 nucleotides read TGCGCCAGCAGCTTGTTGGGCGGGGAGCTGTTTTTT. Encoded protein: CASSLLGGELFF.

This clonotype showed up many times. The CDR3 DNA is TGTGCCAGCGGCGTCACAGATACGCAGTATTTT. Translated, it gives CASGVTDTQYF. The chain carries TRBV28 and TRBJ2-3; D is unclear. Per the germline V gene, CDR1 is MDHEN and CDR2 is SYDVKM. The ends were cut back, 8 bases at V and 2 bases at J, with 5 bases in the middle. The CDR3 loop spans 11 amino acids.

This clonotype was recorded many times. The chain has TRBV20-1 and TRBJ2-7; possible D gene TRBD2, 6 bases. Germline V CDR1 and CDR2: DFQATT, SNEGSKA (reference sequence). This CDR3 has 15 residues. The germline V and J ends were trimmed by 2 bases and 8 bases, with 22 bases remaining between them. CDR3 residues: CSARLRTGEVVKQYF. The CDR3 DNA reads TGCAGTGCTAGACTCCGGACGGGGGAGGTAGTAAAGCAGTACTTC.